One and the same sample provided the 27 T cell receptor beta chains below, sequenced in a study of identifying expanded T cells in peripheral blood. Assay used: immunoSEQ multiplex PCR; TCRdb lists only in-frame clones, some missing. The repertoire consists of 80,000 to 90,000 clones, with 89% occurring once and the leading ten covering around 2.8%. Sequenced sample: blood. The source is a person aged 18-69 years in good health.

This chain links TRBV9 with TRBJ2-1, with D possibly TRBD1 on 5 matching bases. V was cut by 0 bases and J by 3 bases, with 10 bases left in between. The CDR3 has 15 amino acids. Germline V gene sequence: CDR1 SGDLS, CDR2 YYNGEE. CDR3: CASSVEPGYYNEQFF. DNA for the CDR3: TGTGCCAGCAGCGTAGAGCCAGGGTACTACAATGAGCAGTTCTTC.

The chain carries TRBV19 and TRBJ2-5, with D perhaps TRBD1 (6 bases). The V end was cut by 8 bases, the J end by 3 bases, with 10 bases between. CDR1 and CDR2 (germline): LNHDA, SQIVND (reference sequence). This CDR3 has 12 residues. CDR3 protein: CASSGDEETQYF. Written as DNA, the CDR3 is TGTGCCAGTTCAGGGGACGAAGAGACCCAGTACTTC. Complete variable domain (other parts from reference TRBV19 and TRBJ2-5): DGGITQSPKYLFRKEGQNVTLSCEQNLNHDAMYWYRQDPGQGLRLIYYSQIVNDFQKGDIAEGYSVSREKKESFPLTVTSAQKNPTAFYLCASSGDEETQYFGPGTRLLVL.

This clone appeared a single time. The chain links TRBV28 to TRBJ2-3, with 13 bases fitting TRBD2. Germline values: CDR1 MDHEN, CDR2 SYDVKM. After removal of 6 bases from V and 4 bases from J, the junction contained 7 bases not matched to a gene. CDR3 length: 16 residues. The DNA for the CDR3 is TGTGCCAGCAGCTCTAGGACTAGCGGGAGTTCAGATACGCAGTATTTT. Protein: CASSSRTSGSSDTQYF.

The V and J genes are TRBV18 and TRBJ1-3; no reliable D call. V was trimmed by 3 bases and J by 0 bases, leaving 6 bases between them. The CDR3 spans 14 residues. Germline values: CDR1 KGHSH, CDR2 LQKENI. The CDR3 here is CASSPQDSGNTIYF. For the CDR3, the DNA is TGTGCCAGCTCACCCCAGGACTCTGGAAACACCATATATTTT.

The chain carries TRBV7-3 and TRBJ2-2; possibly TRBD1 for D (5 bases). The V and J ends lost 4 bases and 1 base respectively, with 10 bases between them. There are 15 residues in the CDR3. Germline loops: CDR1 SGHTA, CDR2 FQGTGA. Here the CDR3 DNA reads TGTGCCAGCAGCTCAAGAACAGGGAACACCGGGGAGCTGTTTTTT. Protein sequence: CASSSRTGNTGELFF. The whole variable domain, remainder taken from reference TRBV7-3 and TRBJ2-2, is GAGVSQTPSNKVTEKGKYVELRCDPISGHTALYWYRQSLGQGPEFLIYFQGTGAADDSGLPNDRFFAVRPEGSVSTLKIQRTERGDSAVYLCASSSRTGNTGELFFGEGSRLTVL.

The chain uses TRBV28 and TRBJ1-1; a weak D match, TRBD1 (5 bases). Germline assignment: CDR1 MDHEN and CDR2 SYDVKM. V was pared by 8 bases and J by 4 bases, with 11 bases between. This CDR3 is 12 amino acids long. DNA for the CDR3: TGTGCCAGCCAGACAGTGAGCACTGAAGCTTTCTTT. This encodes CASQTVSTEAFF.

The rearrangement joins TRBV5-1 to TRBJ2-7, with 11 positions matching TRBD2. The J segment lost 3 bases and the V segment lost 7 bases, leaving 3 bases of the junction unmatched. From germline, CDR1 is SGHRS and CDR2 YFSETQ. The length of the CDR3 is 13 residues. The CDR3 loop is CASHGTSGYEQYF. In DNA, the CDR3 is TGCGCCAGCCACGGGACTAGCGGCTACGAGCAGTACTTC.

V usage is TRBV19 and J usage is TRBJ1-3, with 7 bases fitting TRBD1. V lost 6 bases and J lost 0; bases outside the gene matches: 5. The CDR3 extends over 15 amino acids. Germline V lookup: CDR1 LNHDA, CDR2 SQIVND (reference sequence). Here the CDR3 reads CASRTQGGSGNTIYF. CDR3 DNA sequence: TGTGCCAGTAGGACCCAGGGGGGCTCTGGAAACACCATATATTTT.

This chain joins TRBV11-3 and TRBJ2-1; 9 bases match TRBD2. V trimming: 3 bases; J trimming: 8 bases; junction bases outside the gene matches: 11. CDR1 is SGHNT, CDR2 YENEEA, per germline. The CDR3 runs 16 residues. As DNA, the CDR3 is TGTGCCAGCAGCTTCAGGGGCGGGAGGGCCCTTGATGAGCAGTTCTTC. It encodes CASSFRGGRALDEQFF. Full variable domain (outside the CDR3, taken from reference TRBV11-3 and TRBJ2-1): EAGVVQSPRYKIIEKKQPVAFWCNPISGHNTLYWYLQNLGQGPELLIRYENEEAVDDSQLPKDRFSAERLKGVDSTLKIQPAELGDSAVYLCASSFRGGRALDEQFFGPGTRLTVL.

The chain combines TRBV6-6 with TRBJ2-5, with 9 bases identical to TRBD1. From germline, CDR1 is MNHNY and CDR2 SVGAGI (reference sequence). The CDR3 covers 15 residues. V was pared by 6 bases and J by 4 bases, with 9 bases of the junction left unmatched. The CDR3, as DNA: TGTGCCAGCAGCCAGCCGAACAGGGGGCTAGAGACCCAGTACTTC. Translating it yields CASSQPNRGLETQYF.

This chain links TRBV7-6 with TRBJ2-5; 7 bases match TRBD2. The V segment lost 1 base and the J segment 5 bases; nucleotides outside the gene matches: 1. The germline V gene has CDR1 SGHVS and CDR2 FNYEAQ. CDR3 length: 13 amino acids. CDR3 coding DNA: TGTGCCAGCAGCTTAGGGACTAGGGAGACCCAGTACTTC. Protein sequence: CASSLGTRETQYF. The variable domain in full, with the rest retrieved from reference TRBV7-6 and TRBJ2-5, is GAGVSQSPRYKVTKRGQDVALRCDPISGHVSLYWYRQALGQGPEFLTYFNYEAQQDKSGLPNDRFSAERPEGSISTLTIQRTEQRDSAMYRCASSLGTRETQYFGPGTRLLVL.

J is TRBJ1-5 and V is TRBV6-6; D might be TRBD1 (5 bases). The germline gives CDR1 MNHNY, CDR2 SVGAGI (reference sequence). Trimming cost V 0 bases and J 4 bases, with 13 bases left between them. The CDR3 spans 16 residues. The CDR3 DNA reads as TGTGCCAGCAGTTACTCAGACAGCAGATCGAATCAGCCCCAGCATTTT. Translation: CASSYSDSRSNQPQHF.

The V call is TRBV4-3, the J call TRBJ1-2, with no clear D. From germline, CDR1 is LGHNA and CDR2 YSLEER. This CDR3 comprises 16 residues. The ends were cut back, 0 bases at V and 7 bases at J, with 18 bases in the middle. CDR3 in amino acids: CASSQERATRKRGYTF. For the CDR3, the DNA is TGCGCCAGCAGCCAAGAGAGGGCGACGAGGAAACGTGGCTACACCTTC.

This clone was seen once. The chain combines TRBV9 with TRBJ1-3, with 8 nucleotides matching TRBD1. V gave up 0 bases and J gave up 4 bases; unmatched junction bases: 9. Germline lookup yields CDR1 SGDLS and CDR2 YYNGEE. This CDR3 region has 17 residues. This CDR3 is CASSVAPAGGSGNTIYF. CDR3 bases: TGTGCCAGCAGCGTAGCCCCTGCAGGGGGCTCGGGAAACACCATATATTTT.

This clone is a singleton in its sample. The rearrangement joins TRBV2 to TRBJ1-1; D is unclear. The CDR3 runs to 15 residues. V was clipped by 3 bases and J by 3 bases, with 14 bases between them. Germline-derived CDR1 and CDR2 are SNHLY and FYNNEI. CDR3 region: CASSDSPGSDTEAFF. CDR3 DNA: TGTGCCAGCAGTGACAGCCCGGGGAGCGACACTGAAGCTTTCTTT.

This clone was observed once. The CDR3 here is CASSYSTVREARAFF. The CDR3 nucleotides are TGTGCCAGCAGTTACTCGACGGTCAGAGAAGCTCGAGCTTTCTTT. This sequence joins TRBV6-5 and TRBJ1-1; D uncertain. The V end was cut by 0 bases, the J end by 10 bases, with 18 bases between. Germline loops: CDR1 MNHEY, CDR2 SVGAGI. CDR3 length: 15 residues.

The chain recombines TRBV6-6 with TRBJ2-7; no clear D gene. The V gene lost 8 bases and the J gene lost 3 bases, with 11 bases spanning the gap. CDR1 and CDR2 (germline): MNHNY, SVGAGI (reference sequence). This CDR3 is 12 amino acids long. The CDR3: CASAITGYEQYF. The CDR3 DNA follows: TGTGCCAGCGCAATTACGGGCTACGAGCAGTACTTC.

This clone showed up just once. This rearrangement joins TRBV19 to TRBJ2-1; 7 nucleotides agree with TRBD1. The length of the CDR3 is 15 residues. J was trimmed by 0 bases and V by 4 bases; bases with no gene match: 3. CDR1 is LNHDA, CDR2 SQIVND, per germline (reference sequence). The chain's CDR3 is CASSTTGNSYNEQFF. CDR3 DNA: TGTGCCAGTAGTACGACAGGGAACTCCTACAATGAGCAGTTCTTC.

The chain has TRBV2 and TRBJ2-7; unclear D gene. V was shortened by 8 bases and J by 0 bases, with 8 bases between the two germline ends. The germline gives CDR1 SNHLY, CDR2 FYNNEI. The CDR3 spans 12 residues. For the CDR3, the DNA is TGTGCCAGCGGAAGGGCCTCCTACGAGCAGTACTTC. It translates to CASGRASYEQYF.

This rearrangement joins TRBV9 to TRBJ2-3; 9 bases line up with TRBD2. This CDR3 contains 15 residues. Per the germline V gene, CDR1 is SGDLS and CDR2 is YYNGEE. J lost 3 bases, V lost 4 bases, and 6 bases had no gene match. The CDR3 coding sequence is TGTGCCAGCAGCCTCCCTAGCGGGACGACAGATACGCAGTATTTT. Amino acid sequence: CASSLPSGTTDTQYF.

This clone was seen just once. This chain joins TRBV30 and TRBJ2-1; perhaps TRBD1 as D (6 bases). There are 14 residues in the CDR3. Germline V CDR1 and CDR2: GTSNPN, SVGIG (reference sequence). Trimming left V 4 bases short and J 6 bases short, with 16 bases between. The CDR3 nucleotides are TGTGCCTGGAATACAGGGTTGGTCGGCAATGAGCAGTTCTTC. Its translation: CAWNTGLVGNEQFF.

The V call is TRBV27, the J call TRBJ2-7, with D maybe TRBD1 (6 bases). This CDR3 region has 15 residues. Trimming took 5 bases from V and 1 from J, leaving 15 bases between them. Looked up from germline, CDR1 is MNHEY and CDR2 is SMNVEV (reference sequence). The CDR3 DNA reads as TGTGCCAGCAGTGACTACGTACAGGGTTCCTACGAGCAGTACTTC. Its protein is CASSDYVQGSYEQYF.

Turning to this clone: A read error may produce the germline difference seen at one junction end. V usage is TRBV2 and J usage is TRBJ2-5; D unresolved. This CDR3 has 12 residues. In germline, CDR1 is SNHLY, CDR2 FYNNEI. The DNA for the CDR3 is TGTGCCAGCAGCGAAGCTTGGGAGACCCAGTACTTC. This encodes CASSEAWETQYF.

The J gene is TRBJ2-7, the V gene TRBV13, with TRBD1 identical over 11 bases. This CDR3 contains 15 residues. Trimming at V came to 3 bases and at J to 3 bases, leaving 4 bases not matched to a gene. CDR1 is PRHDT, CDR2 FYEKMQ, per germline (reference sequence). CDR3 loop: CASSFRTGGFYEQYF. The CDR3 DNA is TGTGCCAGCAGCTTCCGGACAGGGGGCTTCTACGAGCAGTACTTC.

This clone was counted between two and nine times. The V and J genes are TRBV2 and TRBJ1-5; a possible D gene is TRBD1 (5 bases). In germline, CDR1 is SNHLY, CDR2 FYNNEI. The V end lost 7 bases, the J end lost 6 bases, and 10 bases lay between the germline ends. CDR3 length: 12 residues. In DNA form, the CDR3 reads TGTGCCAGCACTCGGGGGGGTCAGCCCCAGCATTTT. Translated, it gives CASTRGGQPQHF.

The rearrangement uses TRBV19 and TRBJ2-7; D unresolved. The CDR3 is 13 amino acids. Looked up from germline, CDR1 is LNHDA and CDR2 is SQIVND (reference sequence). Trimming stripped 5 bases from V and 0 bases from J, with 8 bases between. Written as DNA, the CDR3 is TGTGCCAGTAGTGTGAGTTTCTCCTACGAGCAGTACTTC. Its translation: CASSVSFSYEQYF.

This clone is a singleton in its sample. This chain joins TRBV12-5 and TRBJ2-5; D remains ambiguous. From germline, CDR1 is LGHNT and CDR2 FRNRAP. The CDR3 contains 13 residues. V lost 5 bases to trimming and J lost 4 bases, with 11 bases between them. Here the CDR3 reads CASGDPLRETQYF. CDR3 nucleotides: TGTGCTAGTGGTGACCCCCTGAGAGAGACCCAGTACTTC.